Below, one T cell receptor beta chain is given with its context. Antigen: not known. V shed 0 bases and J shed 4 bases, with 10 bases lying between them. The CDR3 totals 15 residues. Germline CDR1 reads LGHNT; CDR2 reads FRNRAP. This record belongs to a study of cytomegalovirus exposure and HLA in healthy donors. PCR amplification relied on 60 Vbeta primers (plus 13 Jbeta primers). The table came from immunoSEQ multiplex PCR; TCRdb's copy has only in-frame clones and leaves some out. The table has about 150,000 clones, 75% to 80% seen once. Overall study findings and caveats: For cytomegalovirus status, the classifier reportedly gave diagnoses with high specificity and sensitivity. The analysis excluded some indistinguishable V segments, including TRBV6-2 and TRBV6-3.

V gene TRBV12-5 combines with J gene TRBJ2-1; weak D call: TRBD2 (5 bases). The sample comprised PBMCs. The origin of this receptor is a male donor in good health and CMV-seronegative. The CDR3 nucleotides are TGTGCTAGTGGTTTGGTTCTGGACTTGTACAATGAGCAGTTCTTC. Translating gives CASGLVLDLYNEQFF.